These T cell receptor beta chains were read from a single sample in a study of blood T cell repertoires in COVID-19. Using immunoSEQ multiplex PCR, the repertoire was profiled, and TCRdb retains in-frame clones only, with some absent. This table holds approximately 460,000 clones, 80% to 90% found once. Sequenced sample: peripheral blood. The source of these receptors is a man between 18 and 35 years old with COVID-19, enrolled during active disease. Both conserved end residues are part of each CDR3. D genes are given only for firm matches. Expanded clones are given a class, and other clones once, few, many or no size at all.

v_gene,abundance,d_gene,j_gene,CDR3nt,CDR3aa
TRBV5-8,.,TRBD2,TRBJ2-3,TGTGCCAGCAGCTTGGCCAGCGGGGGGCGCACAGATACGCAGTATTTT,CASSLASGGRTDTQYF
TRBV10-1,.,TRBD1,TRBJ1-1,TGCGCCAGCAGCGGACAGGCTAACACTGAAGCTTTCTTT,CASSGQANTEAFF
TRBV20-1,.,.,TRBJ2-7,TGCAGTGCTAGTTCCGGGTCAAGCACCTACGAGCAGTACTTC,CSASSGSSTYEQYF
TRBV18,.,TRBD1,TRBJ1-5,TGTGCCAGCTCACCATCCCAGGGGGGCAATCAGCCCCAGCATTTT,CASSPSQGGNQPQHF
TRBV6-5,once,TRBD1,TRBJ2-7,TGTGCCAGCAGTTACTCGTACAGGGGTAGCAACGAGCAGTACTTC,CASSYSYRGSNEQYF
TRBV12-3/TRBV12-4,.,.,TRBJ2-3,TGTGCCAGCAGTCGTTTTGCAGATACGCAGTATTTT,CASSRFADTQYF
TRBV29-1,.,TRBD2,TRBJ2-1,TGCAGCGTCAGACTAGCGGGAGCCTACAATGAGCAGTTCTTC,CSVRLAGAYNEQFF
TRBV11-2,.,.,TRBJ2-1,TGTGCCAGCAGGTCAAACAATGAGCAGTTCTTC,CASRSNNEQFF
TRBV4-1,.,.,TRBJ1-2,TGCGCCAGCAGCCAAGGTACAGGGTACTATGGCTACACCTTC,CASSQGTGYYGYTF
TRBV5-4,.,TRBD2,TRBJ2-7,TGTGCCAGCAGCTTGGCGGGGGGTAGCTCCTACGAGCAGTACTTC,CASSLAGGSSYEQYF
TRBV25-1,.,TRBD1,TRBJ1-4,TGTGCCAGCAGCCCAGGGGGATGGCAAAAACTGTTTTTT,CASSPGGWQKLFF
TRBV5-1,.,.,TRBJ2-7,TGCGCCAGCAGCTTGGGAGGGTCCTTTGAGCAGTACTTC,CASSLGGSFEQYF
TRBV9,.,TRBD2,TRBJ2-1,TGTGCCAGCAGCTCCGCTAGCGGGAGGAATGAGCAGTTCTTC,CASSSASGRNEQFF
TRBV18,.,TRBD2,TRBJ2-2,TGTGCCAGCTCAGCAGGACTAGCGGGGAACACCGGGGAGCTGTTTTTT,CASSAGLAGNTGELFF
TRBV7-9,.,.,TRBJ1-2,TGTGCCAGCAGCTTAACAGTACCCGTTGGCTACACCTTC,CASSLTVPVGYTF
TRBV12-3/TRBV12-4,.,.,TRBJ2-5,TGTGCCAGCAGTTCGGGGGTTCAAGAGACCCAGTACTTC,CASSSGVQETQYF
TRBV3-1/TRBV3-2,.,.,TRBJ2-7,TGTGCCAGCAGCCAAATGGAGTACGAGCAGTACTTC,CASSQMEYEQYF
TRBV18,.,.,TRBJ1-1,TGTGCCAGCTCACCGCGGGCGATGAACACTGAAGCTTTCTTT,CASSPRAMNTEAFF
TRBV5-5,.,TRBD1,TRBJ2-7,TGTGCCAGCAGCCGAAGGGGGGACAGGCCAACCTACGAGCAGTACTTC,CASSRRGDRPTYEQYF
TRBV12-3/TRBV12-4,.,.,TRBJ1-6,TGTGCCAGCAGTTTAGGCAGGCCATCACCCCTCCACTTT,CASSLGRPSPLHF
TRBV19,once,TRBD2,TRBJ2-1,TGTGCCAGTAGTATAACTAGCGGGAGTGGATGGAGGAATGAGCAGTTCTTC,CASSITSGSGWRNEQFF
TRBV6-5,.,.,TRBJ1-5,TGTGCCAGCAGTAAAATTGGGGGAGGGGAGCCCCAGCATTTT,CASSKIGGGEPQHF
TRBV30,few,.,TRBJ1-3,TGTGCCTGGAGTACAGGGATGGGAGGAAACACCATATATTTT,CAWSTGMGGNTIYF
TRBV24-1,.,.,TRBJ2-1,TGTGCCACCCGACGTAGTGAGGCTTACAATGAGCAGTTCTTC,CATRRSEAYNEQFF
TRBV27,.,TRBD1,TRBJ2-7,TGTGCCAGCAGACCCGGACAGGGAAGCTCCTACGAGCAGTACTTC,CASRPGQGSSYEQYF
TRBV7-9,many,.,TRBJ2-7,TGTGCCAGCAGCGCCTTGACAACAACCTACGAGCAGTACTTC,CASSALTTTYEQYF
TRBV3-1/TRBV3-2,.,.,TRBJ2-7,TGTGCCAGCAGTCTAGGACAGAAGAACTCCTACGAGCAGTACTTC,CASSLGQKNSYEQYF
TRBV29-1,.,.,TRBJ1-4,TGCAGCGTTGGGAGGGCTGAAAAACTGTTTTTT,CSVGRAEKLFF
TRBV19,once,TRBD2,TRBJ2-2,TGTGCCAGTAGTATTGGAGCGGGAGGGCCCTCCGGGGAGCTGTTTTTT,CASSIGAGGPSGELFF
TRBV11-1,once,.,TRBJ2-5,TGTGCCAGCAGCTGGGGAGGTCGAGAGACCCAGTACTTC,CASSWGGRETQYF
TRBV6-5,.,.,TRBJ2-7,TGTGCCAGCAGTTCGAGCAGGGTAACAAACGAGCAGTACTTC,CASSSSRVTNEQYF
TRBV19,.,.,TRBJ1-5,TGTGCCAGTAGCCCCCTCGGCAGGGGATATAGCAATCAGCCCCAGCATTTT,CASSPLGRGYSNQPQHF
TRBV27,.,.,TRBJ2-5,TGTGCCAGCAGTTTATCGATGGGGAGAAGCCAAGAGACCCAGTACTTC,CASSLSMGRSQETQYF
TRBV7-9,.,TRBD2,TRBJ2-1,TGTGCCAGCAGCTCCGGGACTAGGGGATCGCGTGTCTTC,CASSSGTRGSRVF